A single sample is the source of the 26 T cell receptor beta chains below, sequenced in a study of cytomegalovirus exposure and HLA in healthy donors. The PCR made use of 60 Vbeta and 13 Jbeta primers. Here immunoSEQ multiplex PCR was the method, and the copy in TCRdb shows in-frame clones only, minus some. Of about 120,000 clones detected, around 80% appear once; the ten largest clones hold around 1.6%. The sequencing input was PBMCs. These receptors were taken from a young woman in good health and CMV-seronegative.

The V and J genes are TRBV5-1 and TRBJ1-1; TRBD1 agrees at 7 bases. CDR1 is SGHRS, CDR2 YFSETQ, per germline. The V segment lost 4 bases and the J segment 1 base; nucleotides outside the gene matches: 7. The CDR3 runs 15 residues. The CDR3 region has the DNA TGCGCCAGCAGCAGGGGGACAGTGAGGAACACTGAAGCTTTCTTT. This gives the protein CASSRGTVRNTEAFF.

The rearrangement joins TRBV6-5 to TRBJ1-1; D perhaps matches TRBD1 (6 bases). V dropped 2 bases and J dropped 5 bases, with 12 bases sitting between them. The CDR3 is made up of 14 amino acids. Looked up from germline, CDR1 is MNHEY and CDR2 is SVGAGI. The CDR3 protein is CASSYTGRGTEAFF. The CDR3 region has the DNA TGTGCCAGCAGTTACACAGGGAGAGGGACTGAAGCTTTCTTT.

CDR3 DNA: TGTGCCAGCAGCGTAGCGGGACTAGCACCAGCGCCAGATACGCAGTATTTT. Encoded protein: CASSVAGLAPAPDTQYF. This chain connects TRBV9 to TRBJ2-3; 9 bases match TRBD2. The V segment lost 0 bases and the J segment 4 bases; nucleotides outside the gene matches: 9. Germline V CDR1 and CDR2: SGDLS, YYNGEE. The CDR3 extends over 17 amino acids.

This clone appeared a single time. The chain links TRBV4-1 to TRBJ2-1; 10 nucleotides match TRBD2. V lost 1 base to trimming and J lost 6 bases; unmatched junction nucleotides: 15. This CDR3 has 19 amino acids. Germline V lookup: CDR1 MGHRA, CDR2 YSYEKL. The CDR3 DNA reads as TGCGCCAGCAGCCAAGCAAACCCTAGCGGGGGACCCCTACGCAATGAGCAGTTCTTC. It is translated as CASSQANPSGGPLRNEQFF.

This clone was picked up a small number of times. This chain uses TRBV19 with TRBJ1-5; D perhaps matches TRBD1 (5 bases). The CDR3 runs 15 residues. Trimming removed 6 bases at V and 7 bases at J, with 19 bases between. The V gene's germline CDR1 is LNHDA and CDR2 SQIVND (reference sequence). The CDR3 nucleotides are TGTGCCAGTAGACCCGCCGGGCAGGGTGGCCAGCCCCAGCATTTT. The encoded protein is CASRPAGQGGQPQHF. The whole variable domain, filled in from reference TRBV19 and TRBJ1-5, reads DGGITQSPKYLFRKEGQNVTLSCEQNLNHDAMYWYRQDPGQGLRLIYYSQIVNDFQKGDIAEGYSVSREKKESFPLTVTSAQKNPTAFYLCASRPAGQGGQPQHFGDGTRLSIL.

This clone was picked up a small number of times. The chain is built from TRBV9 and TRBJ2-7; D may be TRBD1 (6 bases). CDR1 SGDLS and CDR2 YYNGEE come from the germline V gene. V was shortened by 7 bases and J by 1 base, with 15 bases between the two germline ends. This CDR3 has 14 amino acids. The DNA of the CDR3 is TGTGCCAGCCGCCCAGGGACACCTTCCTACGAGCAGTACTTC. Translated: CASRPGTPSYEQYF.

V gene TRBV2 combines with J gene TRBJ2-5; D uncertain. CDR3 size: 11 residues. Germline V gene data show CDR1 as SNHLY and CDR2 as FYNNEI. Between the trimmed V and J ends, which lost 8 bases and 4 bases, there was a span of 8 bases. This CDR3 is CASAYLETQYF. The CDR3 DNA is TGTGCCAGCGCCTATCTAGAGACCCAGTACTTC.

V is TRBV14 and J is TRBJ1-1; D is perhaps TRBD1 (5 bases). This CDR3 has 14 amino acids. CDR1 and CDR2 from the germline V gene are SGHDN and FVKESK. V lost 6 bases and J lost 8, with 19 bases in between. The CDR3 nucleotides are TGTGCCAGCAGTTTAGGACTCGGGGGTTTCGAAGCTTTCTTT. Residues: CASSLGLGGFEAFF. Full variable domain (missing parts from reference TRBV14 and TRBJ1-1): EAGVTQFPSHSVIEKGQTVTLRCDPISGHDNLYWYRRVMGKEIKFLLHFVKESKQDESGMPNNRFLAERTGGTYSTLKVQPAELEDSGVYFCASSLGLGGFEAFFGQGTRLTVV.

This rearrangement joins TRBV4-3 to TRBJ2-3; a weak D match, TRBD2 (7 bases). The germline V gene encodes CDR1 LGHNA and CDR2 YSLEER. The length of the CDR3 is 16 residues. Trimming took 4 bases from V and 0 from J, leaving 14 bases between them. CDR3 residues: CASSLNRGASTDTQYF. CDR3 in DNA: TGCGCCAGCAGCCTAAACCGGGGGGCGAGCACAGATACGCAGTATTTT.

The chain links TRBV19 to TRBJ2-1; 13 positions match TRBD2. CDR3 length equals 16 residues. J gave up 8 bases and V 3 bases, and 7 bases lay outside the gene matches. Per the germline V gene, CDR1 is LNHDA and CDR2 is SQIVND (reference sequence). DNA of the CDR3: TGTGCCAGTAGTATGCCCGGGACTAGCGGGAAGGATGAGCAGTTCTTC. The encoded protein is CASSMPGTSGKDEQFF. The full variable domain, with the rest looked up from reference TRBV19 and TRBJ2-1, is DGGITQSPKYLFRKEGQNVTLSCEQNLNHDAMYWYRQDPGQGLRLIYYSQIVNDFQKGDIAEGYSVSREKKESFPLTVTSAQKNPTAFYLCASSMPGTSGKDEQFFGPGTRLTVL.

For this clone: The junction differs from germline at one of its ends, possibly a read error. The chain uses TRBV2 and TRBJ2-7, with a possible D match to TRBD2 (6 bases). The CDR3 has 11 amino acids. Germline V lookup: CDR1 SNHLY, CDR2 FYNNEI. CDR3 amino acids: CASSDGTVGYF. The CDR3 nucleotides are TGTGCCAGCAGTGATGGGACTGTAGGGTATTTC.

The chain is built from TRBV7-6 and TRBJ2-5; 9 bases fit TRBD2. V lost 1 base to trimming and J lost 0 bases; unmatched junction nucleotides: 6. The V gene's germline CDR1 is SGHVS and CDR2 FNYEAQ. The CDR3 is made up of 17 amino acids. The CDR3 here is CASSLGSLAGYQETQYF. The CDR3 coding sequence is TGTGCCAGCAGCTTAGGGAGTCTAGCGGGGTACCAAGAGACCCAGTACTTC.

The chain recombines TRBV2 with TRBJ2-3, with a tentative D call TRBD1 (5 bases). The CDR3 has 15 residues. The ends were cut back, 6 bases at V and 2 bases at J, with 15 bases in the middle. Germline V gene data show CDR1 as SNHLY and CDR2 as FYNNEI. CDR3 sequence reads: CASSPQGQHTDTQYF. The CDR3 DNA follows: TGTGCCAGCAGCCCGCAGGGTCAGCACACAGATACGCAGTATTTT.

This CDR3 is CASSPQRGGFETQYF. CDR3 DNA: TGTGCCAGCTCACCTCAGCGGGGGGGCTTCGAGACCCAGTACTTC. The rearrangement links TRBV9 to TRBJ2-5; TRBD2 matches 10 bases. The CDR3 length is 15 residues. J lost 5 bases, V lost 7 bases, and 11 bases had no gene match. Germline lookup yields CDR1 SGDLS and CDR2 YYNGEE.

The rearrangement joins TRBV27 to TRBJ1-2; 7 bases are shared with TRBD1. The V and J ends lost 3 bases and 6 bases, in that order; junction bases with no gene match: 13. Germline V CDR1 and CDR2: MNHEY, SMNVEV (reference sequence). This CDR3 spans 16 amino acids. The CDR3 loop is CASSLAGGGVAHGYTF. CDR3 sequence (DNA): TGTGCCAGCAGTTTGGCAGGGGGTGGGGTAGCCCATGGCTACACCTTC.

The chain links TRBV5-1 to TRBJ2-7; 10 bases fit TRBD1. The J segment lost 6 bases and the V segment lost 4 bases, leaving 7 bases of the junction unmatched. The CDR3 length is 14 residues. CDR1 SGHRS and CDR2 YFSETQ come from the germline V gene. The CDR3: CASSQPGQGREQYF. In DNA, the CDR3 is TGCGCCAGCAGCCAGCCGGGACAGGGGCGCGAGCAGTACTTC.

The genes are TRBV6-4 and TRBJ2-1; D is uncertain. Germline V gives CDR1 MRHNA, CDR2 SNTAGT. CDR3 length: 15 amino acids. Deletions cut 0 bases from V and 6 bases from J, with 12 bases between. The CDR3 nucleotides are TGTGCCAGCAGTGACTCGATCCAGGCCCCCAATGAGCAGTTCTTC. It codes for CASSDSIQAPNEQFF.

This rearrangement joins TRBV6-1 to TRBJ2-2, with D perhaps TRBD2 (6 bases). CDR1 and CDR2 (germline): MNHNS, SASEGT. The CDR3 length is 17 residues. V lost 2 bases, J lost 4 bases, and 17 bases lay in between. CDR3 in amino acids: CASSERRLASPTGELFF. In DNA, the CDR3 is TGTGCCAGCAGTGAACGAAGGCTAGCGTCTCCCACCGGGGAGCTGTTTTTT.

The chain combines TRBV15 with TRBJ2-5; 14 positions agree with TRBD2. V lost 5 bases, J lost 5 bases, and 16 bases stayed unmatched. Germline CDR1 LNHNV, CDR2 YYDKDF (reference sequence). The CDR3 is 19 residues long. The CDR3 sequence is CATSGLSGTSGGRGETQYF. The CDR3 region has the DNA TGTGCCACCAGCGGACTGTCAGGGACTAGCGGGGGACGGGGGGAGACCCAGTACTTC.

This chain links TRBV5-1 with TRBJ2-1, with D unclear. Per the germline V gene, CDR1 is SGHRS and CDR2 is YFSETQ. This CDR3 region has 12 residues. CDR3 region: CASAAVDDEQFF. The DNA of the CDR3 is TGCGCTTCGGCGGCGGTAGACGATGAGCAGTTCTTC. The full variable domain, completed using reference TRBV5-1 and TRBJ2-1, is KAGVTQTPRYLIKTRGQQVTLSCSPISGHRSVSWYQQTPGQGLQFLFEYFSETQRNKGNFPGRFSGRQFSNSRSEMNVSTLELGDSALYLCASAAVDDEQFFGPGTRLTVL.

CDR3 amino acids: CASSFAGNTEAFF. The CDR3 nucleotides are TGTGCCAGCAGTTTTGCAGGGAACACTGAAGCTTTCTTT. The gene calls are TRBV27 and TRBJ1-1; no firm D call. The CDR3 spans 13 residues. Germline V gene data show CDR1 as MNHEY and CDR2 as SMNVEV (reference sequence). Trimming shortened V by 3 bases and J by 1 base, and 6 bases separated the two germline ends.

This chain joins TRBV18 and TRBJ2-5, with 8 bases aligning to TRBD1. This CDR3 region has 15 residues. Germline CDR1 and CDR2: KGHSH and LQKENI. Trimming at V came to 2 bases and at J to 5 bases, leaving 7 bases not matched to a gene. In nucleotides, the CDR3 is TGTGCCAGCTCACCAAGGCCAGGGGGCTTGGAGACCCAGTACTTC. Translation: CASSPRPGGLETQYF.

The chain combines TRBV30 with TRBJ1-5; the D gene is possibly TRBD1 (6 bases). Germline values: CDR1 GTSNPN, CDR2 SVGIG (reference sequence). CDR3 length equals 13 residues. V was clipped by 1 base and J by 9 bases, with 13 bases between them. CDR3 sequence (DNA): TGTGCCTGGAGTGCCCAGGGGTTCCGGCCCCAGCATTTT. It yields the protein CAWSAQGFRPQHF.

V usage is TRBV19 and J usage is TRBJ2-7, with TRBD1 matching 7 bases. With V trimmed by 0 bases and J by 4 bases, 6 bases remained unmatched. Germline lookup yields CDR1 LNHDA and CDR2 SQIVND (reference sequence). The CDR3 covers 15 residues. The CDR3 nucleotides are TGTGCCAGTAGTATAGATCTGGGACAGCTTTACGAGCAGTACTTC. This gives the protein CASSIDLGQLYEQYF.

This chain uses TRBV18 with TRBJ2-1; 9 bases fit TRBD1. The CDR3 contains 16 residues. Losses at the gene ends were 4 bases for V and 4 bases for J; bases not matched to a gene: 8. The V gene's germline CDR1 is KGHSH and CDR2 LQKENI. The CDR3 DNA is TGTGCCAGCTCACTAACCGGGACAGGGTCGTACAATGAGCAGTTCTTC. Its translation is CASSLTGTGSYNEQFF.

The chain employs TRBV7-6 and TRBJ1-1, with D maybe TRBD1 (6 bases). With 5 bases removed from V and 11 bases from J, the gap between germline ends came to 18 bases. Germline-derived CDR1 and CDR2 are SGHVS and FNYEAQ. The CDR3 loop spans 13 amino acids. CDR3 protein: CASSPNNRDRAFF. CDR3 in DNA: TGTGCCAGCAGCCCGAATAACAGGGATCGGGCTTTCTTT.